A single sample is the source of the 32 T cell receptor beta chains below, sequenced in a study of OX40 agonist ivuxolimab in advanced cancers. Libraries were prepared by immunoSEQ multiplex PCR; TCRdb keeps only in-frame clonotypes and omits some of them. The data hold under 20,000 clones, with 84% observed a single time. This material consisted of CD4+ or CD8+ T cells sorted from blood, taken in a trial of the OX40 agonist ivuxolimab. These receptors all come from an adult with an advanced solid tumor such as melanoma, head and neck, liver or kidney cancer.

The rearrangement uses TRBV29-1 and TRBJ1-6, with D perhaps matching TRBD1 (5 bases). CDR1 is SQVTM, CDR2 ANQGSEA, per germline. Between the trimmed V and J ends, which lost 2 bases and 9 bases, there was a span of 11 bases. This CDR3 region has 13 residues. The CDR3 DNA reads as TGCAGCGTTGAATTTCAGAGGGGTTCACCCCTCCACTTT. This encodes CSVEFQRGSPLHF.

The rearrangement links TRBV23-1 to TRBJ2-3; perhaps TRBD2 as D (6 bases). TRBV23-1 falls under the ORF class, with uncertain function. This CDR3 is 17 amino acids long. V shed 3 bases and J shed 5 bases, with 21 bases lying between them. In DNA, the CDR3 is TGCGCCAGCAGTCACCCCGATAGCCTGGCGGAGGGAGATACGCAGTATTTT. Protein sequence: CASSHPDSLAEGDTQYF.

In DNA, the CDR3 is TGCGCCAGCAGCCCGCTACCCCTAAGGGACTCCAATCAGCCCCAGCATTTT. It specifies CASSPLPLRDSNQPQHF. The chain recombines TRBV5-1 with TRBJ1-5, with D possibly being TRBD1 (5 bases). The CDR3 sequence is 17 residues long. CDR1 and CDR2 from the germline V gene are SGHRS and YFSETQ. Trimming cost V 4 bases and J 3 bases, with 20 bases left between them.

The sample holds a few counts of this clone. The chain is built from TRBV6-6 and TRBJ2-1, with unresolved D. Per germline, CDR1 MNHNY and CDR2 SVGAGI (reference sequence). The V gene lost 7 bases and the J gene lost 5 bases, with 15 bases spanning the gap. The CDR3 consists of 14 residues. The CDR3, as DNA: TGTGCCAGCACCTCCCTCCCTGGGGACAATGAGCAGTTCTTC. It yields the protein CASTSLPGDNEQFF.

This clone was seen once. The V call is TRBV6-6, the J call TRBJ2-7, with D possibly being TRBD1 (6 bases). Trimming removed 6 bases from V and 7 bases from J, with 16 bases in between. Germline-derived CDR1 and CDR2 are MNHNY and SVGAGI (reference sequence). The CDR3 sequence is 13 residues long. CDR3 DNA: TGTGCCAGCAGCACCCGAGACAGGTTGGAGCAGTACTTC. The encoded protein is CASSTRDRLEQYF.

In the case of this clone: One end of the junction fails to match germline, which may point to a read error. The chain is built from TRBV30 and TRBJ2-1; D could derive from TRBD1 or TRBD2 (5 bases each). The CDR3 runs 16 residues. Germline V lookup: CDR1 GTSNPN, CDR2 SVGIG (reference sequence). CDR3 coding DNA: TGTGCCTGGGGTGTAGGGACCCCGGGCCCCTACAATGAGCAGTTCTTC. It encodes CAWGVGTPGPYNEQFF.

V and J are TRBV7-9 and TRBJ2-6; D possibly corresponds to TRBD1 (6 bases). V was cut by 4 bases and J by 4 bases, with 11 bases left in between. The germline V gene encodes CDR1 SEHNR and CDR2 FQNEAQ (reference sequence). The CDR3 sequence is 15 residues long. The CDR3 protein is CASSSSGAGANVLTF. CDR3 coding DNA: TGTGCCAGCAGCTCGTCAGGGGCGGGGGCCAACGTCCTGACTTTC.

The genes are TRBV7-2 and TRBJ2-1; D ambiguous. The CDR3 extends over 15 amino acids. V dropped 5 bases and J dropped 6 bases, with 17 bases sitting between them. Germline CDR1 SGHTA, CDR2 FQGNSA. CDR3: CASSPTAEPANEQFF. The CDR3 DNA sequence: TGTGCCAGCAGCCCAACGGCGGAGCCAGCCAATGAGCAGTTCTTC.

This clone came up once. One junction end disagrees with the germline gene, perhaps due to a read error. This chain joins TRBV11-2 and TRBJ2-5; TRBD2 matches 9 bases. The CDR3 has 18 residues. Germline V gene lookup returns CDR1 SGHAT and CDR2 FQNNGV. CDR3 DNA: TGTGCCAGCAGCTCTCGTGTTAGCGGGAGCCCCTACCACGAGACCCAGTACTTC. It is translated as CASSSRVSGSPYHETQYF.

This CDR3 reads CASRTGTAYGYTF. CDR3 sequence (DNA): TGTGCCAGCAGGACCGGGACAGCCTATGGCTACACCTTC. The chain couples TRBV6-1 to TRBJ1-2; 7 bases align to TRBD1. Unmatched junction bases numbered 5, after V lost 6 bases and J lost 4 bases. The CDR3 extends over 13 amino acids. CDR1 and CDR2 (germline): MNHNS, SASEGT.

The chain has TRBV6-5 and TRBJ1-1; D uncertain. Trimming pared 4 bases from V and 8 bases from J, leaving 11 bases between. The CDR3 spans 12 residues. Germline-derived CDR1 and CDR2 are MNHEY and SVGAGI. CDR3 sequence reads: CASSSLFMEAFF. DNA for the CDR3: TGTGCCAGCAGTTCCCTTTTTATGGAAGCTTTCTTT.

The chain has TRBV4-3 and TRBJ1-2; the match to TRBD1 covers 9 bases. V gave up 1 base and J gave up 8 bases; unmatched junction bases: 8. CDR1 and CDR2 (germline): LGHNA, YSLEER. The CDR3 has 15 amino acids. This CDR3 is CASSQGRDRAYGYTF. The CDR3 nucleotides read TGCGCCAGCAGCCAAGGCCGGGACAGGGCTTACGGCTACACCTTC.

This clone is medium-sized (0.01 to 0.1%) in the sample. This sequence joins TRBV19 and TRBJ1-1; unclear D gene. Germline-derived CDR1 and CDR2 are LNHDA and SQIVND (reference sequence). V dropped 1 base and J dropped 5 bases, with 8 bases sitting between them. The CDR3 contains 13 residues. The CDR3 loop is CASSIVGGTEAFF. The CDR3 DNA follows: TGTGCCAGTAGTATAGTAGGAGGGACTGAAGCTTTCTTT.

This clone occurred once. The DNA of the CDR3 is TGTGCCATCAGCGACCCGGGGCGGTTAGGCGCAGATACGCAGTATTTT. Protein product: CAISDPGRLGADTQYF. The chain recombines TRBV10-3 with TRBJ2-3, with D perhaps being TRBD1 or TRBD2 (5 bases each). The CDR3 is 16 residues long. CDR1 is ENHRY and CDR2 is SYGVKD in the germline V gene. Between the trimmed V and J ends, which lost 6 bases and 4 bases, there was a span of 20 bases.

The gene calls are TRBV7-9 and TRBJ2-5; D may correspond to TRBD1 or TRBD2 (6 bases each). Judging by the DNA end, TRBJ2-7 fits better; the J call may be wrong. The V gene's germline CDR1 is SEHNR and CDR2 FQNEAQ (reference sequence). The CDR3 length is 15 residues. The CDR3 nucleotides are TGTGCCAGCAGCCAAAAGATCGGGGGCAACTTCGAGCAGTACTTC. Translation gives CASSQKIGGNFEQYF.

V usage is TRBV7-8 and J usage is TRBJ2-7; D ambiguous. The CDR3 consists of 11 residues. V was trimmed by 3 bases and J by 1 base, leaving 1 base between them. CDR1 SGHVS and CDR2 FQNEAQ come from the germline V gene. The CDR3 spells CASSLSYEQYF. The CDR3 DNA follows: TGTGCCAGCAGCTTGTCCTACGAGCAGTACTTC.

J is TRBJ1-2 and V is TRBV19; 7 bases are shared with TRBD1. J gave up 6 bases and V 3 bases, and 4 bases lay outside the gene matches. CDR3 size: 13 residues. CDR1 and CDR2 from the germline V gene are LNHDA and SQIVND (reference sequence). The CDR3 nucleotides are TGTGCCAGTAGTATCCCCCAGGGGGATGGCTACACCTTC. It encodes CASSIPQGDGYTF. Variable domain in full (rest from reference TRBV19 and TRBJ1-2): DGGITQSPKYLFRKEGQNVTLSCEQNLNHDAMYWYRQDPGQGLRLIYYSQIVNDFQKGDIAEGYSVSREKKESFPLTVTSAQKNPTAFYLCASSIPQGDGYTFGSGTRLTVV.

In DNA, the CDR3 is TGTGCCAGCAGGGGGCCAGGGGCCCCCATCTCCTACGAGCAGTACTTC. Protein: CASRGPGAPISYEQYF. The chain carries TRBV2 and TRBJ2-7; D is perhaps TRBD1 (6 bases). With 6 bases removed from V and 0 bases from J, the gap between germline ends came to 18 bases. CDR1 is SNHLY and CDR2 is FYNNEI in the germline V gene. This CDR3 has 16 amino acids.

The rearrangement uses TRBV9 and TRBJ2-5, with D maybe TRBD2 (6 bases). Trimming cost V 0 bases and J 3 bases, with 12 bases left between them. The CDR3 length is 15 residues. Germline V lookup: CDR1 SGDLS, CDR2 YYNGEE. CDR3 sequence reads: CASSVGGGEEETQYF. The DNA of the CDR3 is TGTGCCAGCAGCGTAGGCGGAGGGGAGGAAGAGACCCAGTACTTC.

This chain connects TRBV6-5 to TRBJ1-4, with 11 bases identical to TRBD1. The CDR3 runs 14 residues. Germline V gene data show CDR1 as MNHEY and CDR2 as SVGAGI. Trimming took 6 bases from V and 8 from J; bases not matched to a gene: 5. The CDR3 region is CASSGTGGREKLFF. The CDR3 DNA reads as TGTGCCAGCAGCGGGACAGGGGGGCGGGAAAAACTGTTTTTT.

This clone was detected once. This chain uses TRBV2 with TRBJ2-2, with 11 bases matching TRBD2. V trimming: 7 bases; J trimming: 3 bases; junction bases outside the gene matches: 4. Germline V gene sequence: CDR1 SNHLY, CDR2 FYNNEI. The CDR3 is made up of 15 amino acids. In DNA, the CDR3 is TGTGCCAGCAAGCTACTAGCGGGAGACACCGGGGAGCTGTTTTTT. Its protein is CASKLLAGDTGELFF.

In its sample, this clone was seen a few times. The rearrangement uses TRBV10-2 and TRBJ2-1; 12 bases are shared with TRBD2. This CDR3 spans 18 amino acids. After removal of 8 bases from V and 0 bases from J, the junction contained 11 bases not matched to a gene. Germline CDR1 is WSHSY and CDR2 is SAAADI. CDR3 sequence: CASLSGLAGISSYNEQFF. The DNA for the CDR3 is TGCGCCAGCCTAAGCGGACTAGCGGGGATAAGCTCCTACAATGAGCAGTTCTTC.

This clone was recorded once. V usage is TRBV10-2 and J usage is TRBJ1-2; D possibly corresponds to TRBD1 (5 bases). V shed 6 bases and J shed 5 bases, with 13 bases lying between them. In germline, CDR1 is WSHSY, CDR2 SAAADI. The CDR3 runs to 13 residues. In DNA, the CDR3 is TGCGCCAGCAGCCCCGCAGGGTCTTATGGCTACACCTTC. Translated: CASSPAGSYGYTF.

The chain links TRBV7-9 to TRBJ2-1; possible D gene TRBD2, 6 bases. The CDR3 has 12 amino acids. Trimming shortened V by 3 bases and J by 7 bases, and 7 bases separated the two germline ends. CDR1 is SEHNR, CDR2 FQNEAQ, per germline (reference sequence). CDR3: CASSFGRNEQFF. In DNA, the CDR3 is TGTGCCAGCAGCTTTGGGAGGAATGAGCAGTTCTTC.

V is TRBV7-8 and J is TRBJ2-7, with D tentatively TRBD2 (6 bases). Germline V gene data show CDR1 as SGHVS and CDR2 as FQNEAQ. V dropped 1 base and J dropped 7 bases, with 11 bases sitting between them. The CDR3 is 13 residues long. The CDR3 is CASSLGVAGEQYF. In DNA form, the CDR3 reads TGTGCCAGCAGCTTAGGGGTTGCGGGGGAGCAGTACTTC.

The V and J genes are TRBV2 and TRBJ1-5; unclear D gene. V was shortened by 7 bases and J by 3 bases, with 10 bases between the two germline ends. The V gene's germline CDR1 is SNHLY and CDR2 FYNNEI. The CDR3 consists of 13 residues. The CDR3 loop is CASTERYNQPQHF. CDR3 DNA sequence: TGTGCCAGCACTGAGCGGTACAATCAGCCCCAGCATTTT.

This clone was observed a few times. The CDR3 coding sequence is TGTGCCAGCAGCTTAGTCCCCGGGGCTGGAGAAAAACTGTTTTTT. Its protein product is CASSLVPGAGEKLFF. V is TRBV7-9 and J is TRBJ1-4; TRBD1 might be the D (5 bases). The ends were cut back, 1 base at V and 8 bases at J, with 14 bases in the middle. The CDR3 is 15 residues long. The germline CDR1 and CDR2 sequences are SEHNR and FQNEAQ (reference sequence).

V usage is TRBV7-2 and J usage is TRBJ1-5, with a possible D match to TRBD1 (5 bases). Germline loops: CDR1 SGHTA, CDR2 FQGNSA. The CDR3 runs 14 residues. Trimming shortened V by 5 bases and J by 3 bases, and 11 bases separated the two germline ends. The CDR3 loop is CASSRDRNNQPQHF. In DNA form, the CDR3 reads TGTGCCAGCAGCCGGGACCGGAACAATCAGCCCCAGCATTTT. Looking up the rest from reference TRBV7-2 and TRBJ1-5 gives the full variable domain: GAGVSQSPSNKVTEKGKDVELRCDPISGHTALYWYRQSLGQGLEFLIYFQGNSAPDKSGLPSDRFSAERTGGSVSTLTIQRTQQEDSAVYLCASSRDRNNQPQHFGDGTRLSIL.

This chain uses TRBV6-5 with TRBJ2-7, with a possible D match to TRBD2 (6 bases). This CDR3 contains 11 residues. V shed 10 bases and J shed 3 bases, with 10 bases lying between them. In germline, CDR1 is MNHEY, CDR2 SVGAGI. The chain's CDR3 is CATGSDYEQYF. DNA for the CDR3: TGTGCCACCGGGAGTGACTACGAGCAGTACTTC.

This chain uses TRBV5-4 with TRBJ2-2; D gene unclear. Trimming cost V 4 bases and J 4 bases, with 8 bases left between them. Germline values: CDR1 SGHNT, CDR2 YYREEE (reference sequence). The CDR3 sequence is 13 residues long. The CDR3 spells CASSQKRTGELFF. The CDR3 nucleotides are TGTGCCAGCAGCCAAAAGCGCACCGGGGAGCTGTTTTTT.

This chain uses TRBV28 with TRBJ1-2; D gene unclear. There are 12 residues in the CDR3. The ends were cut back, 3 bases at V and 5 bases at J, with 7 bases in the middle. CDR1 MDHEN and CDR2 SYDVKM come from the germline V gene. The CDR3 region has the DNA TGTGCCAGCAGTTTGCTGGAGTATGGCTACACCTTC. Translated, it gives CASSLLEYGYTF.

V gene TRBV7-2 combines with J gene TRBJ2-3, with 7 bases lining up with TRBD2. V dropped 2 bases and J dropped 3; count of bases not matched to a gene: 2. CDR1 SGHTA and CDR2 FQGNSA come from the germline V gene. The CDR3 consists of 14 residues. CDR3 amino acids: CASSLISGTDTQYF. As DNA, the CDR3 is TGTGCCAGCAGCTTAATTAGCGGGACAGATACGCAGTATTTT.